This T cell receptor beta chain was sequenced in a study of technical replicates of blood from several donors. V lost 2 bases, J lost 0 bases, and 7 bases lay in between. The CDR3 is 15 amino acids. The germline gives CDR1 MNHNS, CDR2 SASEGT. Libraries were prepared by immunoSEQ multiplex PCR; TCRdb keeps only in-frame clonotypes and omits some of them. The table lists 85,000 to 100,000 clones, roughly 96% of them singletons, with around 0.21% in the top ten. This sequence joins TRBV6-1 and TRBJ1-4; D might be TRBD1 (5 bases). Sequenced: T cells isolated from PBMCs. This clonotype originated in a human donor in good health. The DNA for the CDR3 is TGTGCCAGCAGTGAATGGGGGGCAACTAATGAAAAACTGTTTTTT. Residues: CASSEWGATNEKLFF.